This is a list of T cell receptor beta chains from one sample in a study of blood T cell repertoires in COVID-19. Profiling relied on immunoSEQ multiplex PCR, and the TCRdb table lists in-frame clones only, not all of them. The sample lists about 140,000 clones; approximately 80% were seen once. Source material: peripheral blood. The receptors were gathered from a human donor in a cohort sampled during active COVID-19. Each CDR3 is given with its conserved first and last residue. The D gene is left open where the match is weak. Size values are once, few and many counts, or a class for expanded clones, and some rows have none.

>15|TRBJ2-7|-|TRBV5-8|TRBD2
CASSQWGSGSSAQYF
TGTGCCAGCAGCCAATGGGGTAGCGGGAGCTCAGCGCAGTACTTC
>15|TRBJ1-1|-|TRBV6-5|TRBD1
CASSYSTTGLTEAFF
TGTGCCAGCAGTTACTCTACGACAGGGCTCACTGAAGCTTTCTTT
>14|TRBJ1-1|-|TRBV7-9|TRBD1
CASSPQTGGYMAFF
TGTGCCAGCAGCCCTCAGACAGGGGGCTATATGGCTTTCTTT
>16|TRBJ1-2|-|TRBV3-1/TRBV3-2|TRBD1
CASSQLGQGARYGYTF
TGTGCCAGCAGCCAACTGGGACAGGGGGCTAGGTATGGCTACACCTTC
>15|TRBJ2-1|-|TRBV24-1|TRBD1
CATSDSRQGNNEQFF
TGTGCCACCAGTGATTCCAGACAGGGAAACAATGAGCAGTTCTTC
>14|TRBJ1-1|-|TRBV27|-
CASSPSSMNTEAFF
TGTGCCAGCAGTCCCTCTAGCATGAACACTGAAGCTTTCTTT
>14|TRBJ2-1|few|TRBV5-1|TRBD2
CASSPTAGAVEQFF
TGCGCCAGCAGCCCCACGGCGGGAGCGGTTGAGCAGTTCTTC
>14|TRBJ2-1|-|TRBV29-1|TRBD1
CSVRQGAVYNEQFF
TGCAGCGTCCGACAGGGGGCGGTGTACAATGAGCAGTTCTTC
>14|TRBJ1-5|few|TRBV19|TRBD1
CASRTGTGSQPQHF
TGTGCCAGTAGAACCGGGACAGGATCTCAGCCCCAGCATTTT
>13|TRBJ1-1|-|TRBV11-3|-
CASSLMGGTEAFF
TGTGCCAGCAGCTTAATGGGGGGAACTGAAGCTTTCTTT
>15|TRBJ2-2|-|TRBV7-3|TRBD1
CASSLGTGETGELFF
TGTGCCAGCAGCTTAGGGACAGGGGAAACCGGGGAGCTGTTTTTT
>13|TRBJ2-7|-|TRBV27|-
CASAEPPSYEQYF
TGTGCCAGCGCTGAGCCTCCCTCCTACGAGCAGTACTTC
>14|TRBJ1-5|-|TRBV30|-
CAWSVGSDNQPQHF
TGTGCCTGGAGTGTAGGCAGCGACAATCAGCCCCAGCATTTT
>15|TRBJ2-1|-|TRBV7-8|TRBD2
CASSLGLAGGNEQFF
TGTGCCAGCAGCTTAGGGCTAGCGGGAGGCAATGAGCAGTTCTTC
>15|TRBJ1-1|few|TRBV5-1|-
CASSPSGALNTEAFF
TGCGCCAGCAGCCCAAGCGGTGCTTTGAACACTGAAGCTTTCTTT
>16|TRBJ1-6|-|TRBV7-2|TRBD1
CASSLGPGQGMSPLHF
TGTGCCAGCAGCTTGGGCCCCGGACAGGGGATGTCACCCCTCCACTTT
>13|TRBJ2-1|-|TRBV6-5|TRBD1
CASSGTGTNEQFF
TGTGCCAGCAGCGGGACAGGGACCAATGAGCAGTTCTTC
>14|TRBJ2-7|-|TRBV28|TRBD2
CASTLAGGPYEQYF
TGTGCCAGCACCCTTGCGGGAGGGCCATACGAGCAGTACTTC
>13|TRBJ2-5|-|TRBV5-6|TRBD1
CASSADRGETQYF
TGTGCCAGCAGCGCCGACAGGGGAGAGACCCAGTACTTC
>18|TRBJ1-1|-|TRBV15|TRBD1
CATRTTLRQGTRSTEAFF
TGTGCCACCAGAACTACCTTGAGACAGGGCACGAGGAGCACTGAAGCTTTCTTT
>13|TRBJ1-2|-|TRBV7-2|-
CASSLTQNYGYTF
TGTGCCAGCAGCTTAACACAAAACTATGGCTACACCTTC
>16|TRBJ2-1|-|TRBV5-4|TRBD2
CASSLYGRGPYNEQFF
TGTGCCAGCAGCTTGTACGGGAGGGGACCCTACAATGAGCAGTTCTTC
>19|TRBJ2-6|-|TRBV18|TRBD1
CASSPLTRDRGTGANVLTF
TGTGCCAGCTCACCTTTAACTCGGGACAGGGGTACTGGGGCCAACGTCCTGACTTTC
>15|TRBJ2-1|-|TRBV5-1|TRBD2
CASSSTSGGYNEQFF
TGCGCCAGCAGCTCGACTAGCGGAGGATACAATGAGCAGTTCTTC
>20|TRBJ2-5|-|TRBV6-2/TRBV6-3|-
CASSSPLGGTGSPRLETQYF
TGTGCCAGCAGTTCTCCCTTGGGGGGGACAGGTTCACCTAGGTTAGAGACCCAGTACTTC
>14|TRBJ1-6|-|TRBV5-6|TRBD1
CASSFRDRNSPLHF
TGTGCCAGCAGCTTCCGGGACAGAAATTCACCCCTCCACTTT
>14|TRBJ1-4|-|TRBV30|-
CAWSSRTVTEKLFF
TGTGCCTGGAGTTCGAGGACAGTGACTGAAAAACTGTTTTTT
>12|TRBJ1-2|-|TRBV7-3|-
CASSLPGYGYTF
TGTGCCAGCAGCTTACCAGGATATGGCTACACCTTC
>13|TRBJ2-1|-|TRBV6-5|TRBD1
CASTGTVYNEQFF
TGTGCCAGCACAGGGACAGTTTACAATGAGCAGTTCTTC
>16|TRBJ2-1|once|TRBV6-2/TRBV6-3|TRBD1
CASSHRGQGGNNEQFF
TGTGCCAGCAGTCACCGGGGACAGGGAGGGAACAATGAGCAGTTCTTC
>15|TRBJ1-2|-|TRBV14|-
CASSQALDSIYGYTF
TGTGCCAGCAGCCAAGCCCTTGACAGTATCTATGGCTACACCTTC
>19|TRBJ1-5|-|TRBV2|TRBD1
CASSDIVPGQGAGGQPQHF
TGTGCCAGCAGTGACATAGTCCCGGGACAGGGGGCAGGGGGTCAGCCCCAGCATTTT
>13|TRBJ1-5|few|TRBV3-1/TRBV3-2|TRBD1
CASSQGDRRPQHF
TGTGCCAGCAGCCAAGGGGACAGGCGGCCCCAGCATTTT
>14|TRBJ2-5|-|TRBV9|-
CASSPGALQETQYF
TGTGCCAGCAGCCCTGGGGCTCTCCAAGAGACCCAGTACTTC
>13|TRBJ2-5|-|TRBV5-1|-
CASSLYEEETQYF
TGCGCCAGCAGCTTATACGAGGAAGAGACCCAGTACTTC
>15|TRBJ2-7|-|TRBV28|TRBD1
CASSQISGGSYEQYF
TGTGCCAGCAGTCAAATCTCAGGGGGCTCCTACGAGCAGTACTTC
>16|TRBJ2-1|-|TRBV5-1|-
CASSLGARRSYNEQFF
TGCGCCAGCAGCTTAGGGGCGAGAAGATCCTACAATGAGCAGTTCTTC
>16|TRBJ1-3|-|TRBV19|TRBD1
CASSLSDRGFGNTIYF
TGTGCCAGTAGTCTCAGCGACAGGGGGTTCGGAAACACCATATATTTT